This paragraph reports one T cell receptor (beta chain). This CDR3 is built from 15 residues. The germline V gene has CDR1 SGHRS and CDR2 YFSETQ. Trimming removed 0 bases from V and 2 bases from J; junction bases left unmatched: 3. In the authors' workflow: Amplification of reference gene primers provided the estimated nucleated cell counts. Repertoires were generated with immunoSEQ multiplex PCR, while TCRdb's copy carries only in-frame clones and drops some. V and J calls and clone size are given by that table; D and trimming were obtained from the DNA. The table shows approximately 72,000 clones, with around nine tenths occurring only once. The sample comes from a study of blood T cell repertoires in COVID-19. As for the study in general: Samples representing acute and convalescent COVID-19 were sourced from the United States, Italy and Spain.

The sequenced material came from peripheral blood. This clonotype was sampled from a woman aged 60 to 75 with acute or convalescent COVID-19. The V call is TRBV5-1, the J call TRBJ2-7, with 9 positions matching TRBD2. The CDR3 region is CASSLALAGTYEQYF. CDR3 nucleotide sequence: TGCGCCAGCAGCTTGGCACTAGCGGGTACCTACGAGCAGTACTTC.